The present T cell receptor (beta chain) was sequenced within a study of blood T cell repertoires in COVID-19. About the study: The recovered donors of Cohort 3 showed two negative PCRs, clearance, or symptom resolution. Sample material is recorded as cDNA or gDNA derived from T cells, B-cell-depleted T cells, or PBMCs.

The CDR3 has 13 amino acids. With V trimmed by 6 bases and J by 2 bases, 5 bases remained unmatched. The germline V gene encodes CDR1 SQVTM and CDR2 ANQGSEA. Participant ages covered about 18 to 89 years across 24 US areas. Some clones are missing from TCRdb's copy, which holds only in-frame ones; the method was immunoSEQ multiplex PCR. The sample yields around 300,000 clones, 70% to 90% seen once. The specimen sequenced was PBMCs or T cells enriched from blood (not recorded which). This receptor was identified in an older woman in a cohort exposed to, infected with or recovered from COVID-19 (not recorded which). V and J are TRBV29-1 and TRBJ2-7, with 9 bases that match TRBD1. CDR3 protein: CSVMDRGPYEQYF. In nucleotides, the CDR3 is TGCAGCGTAATGGACAGGGGTCCCTACGAGCAGTACTTC.